The clone carrying this TCR beta chain was seen ten or more times. Its target is unknown. The CDR3 totals 16 residues. Germline CDR1 SGHKS, CDR2 YYEKEE (reference sequence). The V gene end was trimmed by 0 bases and the J gene end by 3 bases; junction bases not matched to a gene: 6. The use of genomic DNA as template underpinned the TCR beta VDJ and CDR3 profiling. TCRdb re-derived calls from the reads in MiXCR, one entry per CDR3 protein. In the table there are around 130,000 distinct CDR3 sequences, 48% of which are singletons. This entry is derived from a study of CD8+CD57+ T cells in acquired aplastic anemia. At the level of the study: Each DNA sample taken from sorted CD4+ and CD8+ cells came to approximately 3.2 ug on average.

Findings and limits, study-wide: Shared by patients and controls, nearly 30 CD8+ CDR3s were abundant in patients. Levels of CD8+ Simpson's diversity were not significantly distinct in patients versus controls.

This sequence originates from a human donor in good health, serving as a control. This chain joins TRBV5-5 and TRBJ1-5, with TRBD1 matching 7 bases. The sample taken for sequencing was sorted CD4+, CD8+, or CD8+CD57+ T cells (not recorded which) from PBMCs. The CDR3, as DNA: TGTGCCAGCAGCTTGGTAGCGGGACAGAACAATCAGCCCCAGCATTTT. Translating it yields CASSLVAGQNNQPQHF.